This TCR beta chain was sequenced during a study of cytotoxic CD8 clonotypes in ibrutinib-treated CLL. General study findings and limits: Patients with sustained remission and those progressing were sampled at differing times.

Produced via immunoSEQ multiplex PCR; TCRdb's table is partial and in-frame only. Counted here are 130,000 or so clones, around 77% occurring once; the ten biggest clones make up approximately 30%. Trimming stripped 2 bases from V and 0 bases from J, with 11 bases between. CDR1 GTSNPN and CDR2 SVGIG come from the germline V gene (reference sequence). The CDR3 extends over 14 amino acids. Remarks on this clone: Its cognate antigen is unknown.

This receptor was taken from a human donor with chronic lymphocytic leukemia. The input for sequencing was PBMCs, taken after 12 months of ibrutinib treatment. This chain uses TRBV30 with TRBJ2-7, with D tentatively TRBD2 (5 bases). CDR3 in amino acids: CAWSHGGSSYEQYF. The CDR3 DNA reads TGTGCCTGGAGTCACGGTGGGAGCTCCTACGAGCAGTACTTC.